The entry below gives a single TCR beta chain sequence along with its context. RNA transcripts served as the template for amplifying TCR beta CDR3 regions. First-round RT-PCR with HTBI primers amplified the TCR CDR3 region. TCRdb re-analysed the multiplex PCR reads in MiXCR, keeping a single row per CDR3 protein. There are about 840,000 distinct CDR3 sequences in the sample; roughly 40% occur only once, and approximately 10% lies in the top ten. The germline CDR1 and CDR2 sequences are SGHRS and YFSETQ. The length of the CDR3 is 15 residues. Trimming shortened V by 4 bases and J by 2 bases, and 15 bases separated the two germline ends. The source of the sample is a study of T cells in Graves' hyperthyroidism and ophthalmopathy. Aged 18 to 65, the patients had hyperthyroidism that was newly diagnosed and had lasted under 2 months.

This TCR came from a man aged 18 to 30 with Graves' hyperthyroidism. This chain joins TRBV5-1 and TRBJ2-5; maybe TRBD1 (5 bases). Sequenced: blood. CDR3 bases: TGCGCCAGCAGCGTTCAGGGTTGGGGACAAGAGACCCAGTACTTC. This translates into CASSVQGWGQETQYF. The entire variable domain, with the rest obtained from reference TRBV5-1 and TRBJ2-5, is as follows: KAGVTQTPRYLIKTRGQQVTLSCSPISGHRSVSWYQQTPGQGLQFLFEYFSETQRNKGNFPGRFSGRQFSNSRSEMNVSTLELGDSALYLCASSVQGWGQETQYFGPGTRLLVL.